The 19 T cell receptor beta chains reported below all come from one sample, sequenced in a study of blood T cell repertoires in COVID-19. Assay used: immunoSEQ multiplex PCR; TCRdb lists only in-frame clones, some missing. The table includes over 150,000 clones, over 75% detected once. Sequenced material: peripheral blood. The receptors shown here come from a man between 45 and 60 years old with COVID-19, enrolled during active disease.

The chain combines TRBV30 with TRBJ2-7; D gene ambiguous. CDR3 length equals 12 residues. CDR1 is GTSNPN, CDR2 SVGIG, per germline (reference sequence). The ends were cut back, 7 bases at V and 2 bases at J, with 12 bases in the middle. CDR3 protein: CALRTGTYEQYF. In DNA, the CDR3 is TGTGCCTTACGAACGGGTACCTACGAGCAGTACTTC. The full variable domain, rest sourced from reference TRBV30 and TRBJ2-7, is SQTIHQWPATLVQPVGSPLSLECTVEGTSNPNLYWYRQAAGRGLQLLFYSVGIGQISSEVPQNLSASRPQDRQFILSSKKLLLSDSGFYLCALRTGTYEQYFGPGTRLTVT.

This chain uses TRBV18 with TRBJ1-1; maybe TRBD1 (6 bases). Trimming removed 6 bases from V and 0 bases from J, with 17 bases in between. Per the germline V gene, CDR1 is KGHSH and CDR2 is LQKENI. This CDR3 has 16 residues. CDR3 sequence: CASSPNFGTLNTEAFF. The CDR3 DNA reads as TGTGCCAGCTCGCCCAATTTCGGGACACTGAACACTGAAGCTTTCTTT.

The chain combines TRBV29-1 with TRBJ2-7; D gene unclear. Germline values: CDR1 SQVTM, CDR2 ANQGSEA. Trimming pared 7 bases from V and 2 bases from J, leaving 12 bases between. This CDR3 region has 12 residues. For the CDR3, the DNA is TGCAGCGCTCTGACAAAAACCTACGAGCAGTACTTC. Residues: CSALTKTYEQYF.

The V call is TRBV7-2, the J call TRBJ2-2, with a possible D match to TRBD2 (5 bases). The CDR3 has 14 residues. Germline loops: CDR1 SGHTA, CDR2 FQGNSA. V was pared by 11 bases and J by 2 bases, with 15 bases between. The CDR3 spells CAFDGGRNTGELFF. The CDR3 bases are TGTGCCTTCGACGGCGGGCGCAACACCGGGGAGCTGTTTTTT.

The chain uses TRBV18 and TRBJ2-2, with 9 bases aligning to TRBD1. The CDR3 runs 15 residues. Germline V CDR1 and CDR2: KGHSH, LQKENI. Losses at the gene ends were 5 bases for V and 5 bases for J; bases not matched to a gene: 6. The CDR3 DNA is TGTGCCAGCTCAAACACCGGGACAGGGACCGGGGAGCTGTTTTTT. This gives the protein CASSNTGTGTGELFF.

The rearrangement joins TRBV5-4 to TRBJ2-5; weak D call: TRBD2 (6 bases). Germline assignment: CDR1 SGHNT and CDR2 YYREEE (reference sequence). CDR3 length equals 14 residues. The V and J ends lost 1 base and 2 bases respectively, with 9 bases between them. The CDR3: CASSLFSGQETQYF. CDR3 DNA sequence: TGTGCCAGCAGCTTGTTTAGCGGTCAAGAGACCCAGTACTTC.

The J gene is TRBJ2-3, the V gene TRBV4-1; D may be TRBD2 (6 bases). V lost 7 bases, J lost 6 bases, and 23 bases lay in between. Germline V gives CDR1 MGHRA, CDR2 YSYEKL. This CDR3 spans 16 amino acids. CDR3 protein: CASTSGRGKITDTQYF. For the CDR3, the DNA is TGCGCCAGCACTTCTGGTCGGGGGAAAATCACCGATACGCAGTATTTT.

The chain combines TRBV5-8 with TRBJ2-5; a possible D gene is TRBD1 (6 bases). The V gene lost 4 bases and the J gene lost 2 bases, with 15 bases spanning the gap. The germline V gene has CDR1 SGHTS and CDR2 YDEGEE. The CDR3 spans 15 residues. The CDR3 protein is CASSKRTASQETQYF. CDR3 bases: TGTGCCAGCAGCAAAAGGACAGCTTCTCAAGAGACCCAGTACTTC.

V gene TRBV20-1 combines with J gene TRBJ2-3; 8 bases align to TRBD1. CDR1 and CDR2 from the germline V gene are DFQATT and SNEGSKA (reference sequence). The CDR3 length is 14 residues. The V and J ends lost 3 bases and 6 bases, in that order; junction bases with no gene match: 8. Here the CDR3 reads CSASYRTGSDTQYF. The CDR3 nucleotides read TGCAGTGCTAGTTATCGGACAGGGAGTGATACGCAGTATTTT.

The chain combines TRBV7-2 with TRBJ2-7; 14 positions agree with TRBD2. The CDR3 runs 17 residues. The junction had 8 bases not matched to a gene; V was cut back by 1 base and J by 6 bases. The V gene's germline CDR1 is SGHTA and CDR2 FQGNSA. CDR3 in DNA: TGTGCCAGCAGCTTAGTTAGTGGGACTAGCGGGGGAAGCGAGCAGTACTTC. This gives the protein CASSLVSGTSGGSEQYF.

This clone occurred once. This CDR3 is also generated by other DNA sequences in the sample. The V gene is TRBV18, the J gene TRBJ2-7; D not certain. In germline, CDR1 is KGHSH, CDR2 LQKENI. The CDR3 runs to 13 residues. Trimming cost V 0 bases and J 1 base, with 4 bases left between them. Written as DNA, the CDR3 is TGTGCCAGCTCACCACCTTCTTCCTACGAGCAGTACTTC. The encoded protein is CASSPPSSYEQYF. The full variable domain, its missing parts supplied by reference TRBV18 and TRBJ2-7, is NAGVMQNPRHLVRRRGQEARLRCSPMKGHSHVYWYRQLPEEGLKFMVYLQKENIIDESGMPKERFSAEFPKEGPSILRIQQVVRGDSAAYFCASSPPSSYEQYFGPGTRLTVT.

The chain joins TRBV18 to TRBJ2-5; D remains ambiguous. This CDR3 has 13 residues. V dropped 6 bases and J dropped 0 bases, with 8 bases sitting between them. Germline CDR1 KGHSH, CDR2 LQKENI. This CDR3 reads CASSRSNQETQYF. CDR3 sequence (DNA): TGTGCCAGCTCCCGGAGTAACCAAGAGACCCAGTACTTC.

The rearrangement joins TRBV7-6 to TRBJ2-1; 12 bases agree with TRBD2. The CDR3 is 16 amino acids. Trimming cost V 1 base and J 7 bases; bases outside gene matches: 5. Looked up from germline, CDR1 is SGHVS and CDR2 is FNYEAQ. In DNA, the CDR3 is TGTGCCAGCAGCTTAGGACTAGCGGGAGATAGTAATGAGCAGTTCTTC. It translates to CASSLGLAGDSNEQFF.

The chain couples TRBV18 to TRBJ2-7; 11 bases line up with TRBD2. The CDR3 covers 15 residues. Trimming cost V 8 bases and J 2 bases; bases outside gene matches: 8. Germline values: CDR1 KGHSH, CDR2 LQKENI. Here the CDR3 DNA reads TGTGCCAGCGCTCTTAGCGGGGGGGAAACCTACGAGCAGTACTTC. Protein product: CASALSGGETYEQYF.

The chain joins TRBV3-1 (or the pseudogene TRBV3-2) to TRBJ1-5, with no clear D. The germline CDR1 and CDR2 sequences are LGHDT and YNNKEL (reference sequence). The length of the CDR3 is 14 residues. Trimming cost V 0 bases and J 3 bases, with 6 bases left between them. Here the CDR3 DNA reads TGTGCCAGCAGCCAAGAACGGTCCAATCAGCCCCAGCATTTT. It yields the protein CASSQERSNQPQHF.

The CDR3 loop is CASRWTGSYNEQFF. Written as DNA, the CDR3 is TGTGCCAGCCGATGGACAGGCTCCTACAATGAGCAGTTCTTC. V gene TRBV2 combines with J gene TRBJ2-1; 7 bases match TRBD1. This CDR3 is built from 14 residues. The germline gives CDR1 SNHLY, CDR2 FYNNEI. V shed 8 bases, J shed 0 bases, and the junction held 4 bases outside the gene matches.

J is TRBJ2-2 and V is TRBV27; unclear D gene. CDR3 length: 13 residues. Germline lookup yields CDR1 MNHEY and CDR2 SMNVEV (reference sequence). Trimming removed 0 bases at V and 4 bases at J, with 3 bases between. This CDR3 is CASSLSATGELFF. The CDR3 DNA is TGTGCCAGCAGTTTATCGGCCACCGGGGAGCTGTTTTTT.

This clone came up once. The chain is built from TRBV23-1 and TRBJ1-2, with D perhaps TRBD1 (6 bases). TRBV23-1 is placed among ORFs of uncertain function. CDR3 length: 15 residues. Trimming removed 0 bases at V and 3 bases at J, with 11 bases between. DNA for the CDR3: TGCGCCAGCAGTCAATCGTCGGACAGAGACTATGGCTACACCTTC. Amino acids: CASSQSSDRDYGYTF.

The chain recombines TRBV30 with TRBJ1-5, with 8 bases lining up with TRBD1. V lost 3 bases, J lost 5 bases, and 12 bases stayed unmatched. The V gene's germline CDR1 is GTSNPN and CDR2 SVGIG (reference sequence). The CDR3 totals 16 residues. The CDR3 DNA reads TGTGCCTGGAGATCAGGGGGCGCGAAGGGGGATCAGCCCCAGCATTTT. This sequence encodes CAWRSGGAKGDQPQHF.